These 20 T cell receptor beta chains were all obtained from the same sample, sequenced in a study of blood T cell repertoires in COVID-19. Sequenced by immunoSEQ multiplex PCR; TCRdb stores in-frame clones only, minus some. The sample comprises about 99,000 clones, around 87% of which are singletons, and 15% rests with the top ten. The source material was peripheral blood. These receptors were obtained from a man aged 50-59 years with acute or convalescent COVID-19.

The J gene is TRBJ1-1, the V gene TRBV29-1; a possible D gene is TRBD1 (6 bases). CDR1 is SQVTM, CDR2 ANQGSEA, per germline. The V end lost 6 bases, the J end lost 0 bases, and 14 bases lay between the germline ends. CDR3 length: 14 amino acids. The CDR3 region has the DNA TGCAGCGTCGCGAGGACAGCCATGAACACTGAAGCTTTCTTT. This translates into CSVARTAMNTEAFF.

This chain connects TRBV5-6 to TRBJ2-5; 9 bases align to TRBD1. With 3 bases clipped from V and 5 bases from J, the junction kept 5 bases outside the gene matches. The CDR3 covers 14 residues. CDR1 is SGHDT, CDR2 YYEEEE, per germline. The CDR3 region is CASSWAGTGETQYF. CDR3 DNA sequence: TGTGCCAGCAGCTGGGCCGGGACAGGGGAGACCCAGTACTTC.

The gene calls are TRBV7-9 and TRBJ1-2; TRBD1 matches 9 bases. The V gene end was trimmed by 0 bases and the J gene end by 1 base; junction bases not matched to a gene: 6. This CDR3 is built from 17 residues. Looked up from germline, CDR1 is SEHNR and CDR2 is FQNEAQ (reference sequence). In DNA, the CDR3 is TGTGCCAGCAGCTTAGCGGGACAGGGTCCTAATAACTATGGCTACACCTTC. Its protein product is CASSLAGQGPNNYGYTF.

V and J are TRBV11-3 and TRBJ1-3, with 7 bases lining up with TRBD1. Looked up from germline, CDR1 is SGHNT and CDR2 is YENEEA. The length of the CDR3 is 14 residues. V was clipped by 5 bases and J by 8 bases; unmatched bases: 9. This CDR3 is CASSQRTGGDTIYF. The CDR3 DNA is TGTGCCAGCAGCCAGAGGACAGGAGGAGACACCATATATTTT.

A few counts support this clone. The chain has TRBV10-2 and TRBJ1-1; weak D call: TRBD1 (5 bases). Germline V gives CDR1 WSHSY, CDR2 SAAADI. The V and J ends lost 7 bases and 2 bases respectively, with 17 bases between them. This CDR3 is 15 amino acids long. CDR3 sequence reads: CASKEAGTGNTEAFF. Written as DNA, the CDR3 is TGCGCCAGCAAAGAGGCTGGAACAGGTAACACTGAAGCTTTCTTT.

The gene calls are TRBV2 and TRBJ1-6; D unresolved. Looked up from germline, CDR1 is SNHLY and CDR2 is FYNNEI. The CDR3 loop spans 16 amino acids. V lost 3 bases, J lost 7 bases, and 16 bases lay in between. The CDR3 DNA reads TGTGCCAGCAGTGATGGGTGGGAGCCTGCGAATTCACCCCTCCACTTT. Protein product: CASSDGWEPANSPLHF.

The chain couples TRBV27 to TRBJ2-7; 7 nucleotides agree with TRBD1. The CDR3 runs to 14 residues. Germline-derived CDR1 and CDR2 are MNHEY and SMNVEV (reference sequence). V was pared by 6 bases and J by 1 base, with 6 bases of the junction left unmatched. The CDR3 region has the DNA TGTGCCAGCAGCTATCGACAGGGATCCTACGAGCAGTACTTC. It encodes CASSYRQGSYEQYF.

This clone was counted only a few times. CDR3 sequence: CASSSVGQGARDTQYF. For the CDR3, the DNA is TGTGCCAGCAGTTCCGTAGGACAGGGGGCGAGGGATACGCAGTATTTT. V gene TRBV6-5 combines with J gene TRBJ2-3; 11 bases align to TRBD1. V was clipped by 4 bases and J by 6 bases; unmatched bases: 9. CDR3 length: 16 residues. Germline V lookup: CDR1 MNHEY, CDR2 SVGAGI.

Comment on this clone: Distinct nucleotide sequences in the sample also encode this CDR3. This chain joins TRBV4-2 and TRBJ1-1; D not certain. CDR1 and CDR2 from the germline V gene are LGHNA and YNFKEQ. The CDR3 totals 14 residues. V shed 0 bases and J shed 4 bases, with 9 bases lying between them. As DNA, the CDR3 is TGTGCCAGCAGCCAAGATCGGGGAAGCACTGAAGCTTTCTTT. As protein: CASSQDRGSTEAFF.

This clone appeared once. The chain couples TRBV3-1 (or the pseudogene TRBV3-2) to TRBJ2-7; possibly TRBD2 for D (6 bases). Germline V CDR1 and CDR2: LGHDT, YNNKEL (reference sequence). Trimming removed 2 bases from V and 2 bases from J, with 19 bases in between. This CDR3 comprises 17 residues. CDR3 residues: CASSQSWDSSRAYEQYF. The CDR3 DNA reads TGTGCCAGCAGCCAATCTTGGGACTCCTCGAGGGCCTACGAGCAGTACTTC.

The chain uses TRBV5-6 and TRBJ1-4; D gene unclear. The germline V gene has CDR1 SGHDT and CDR2 YYEEEE. Trimming left V 0 bases short and J 7 bases short, with 13 bases between. The CDR3 extends over 15 amino acids. CDR3 sequence (DNA): TGTGCCAGCAGCTTGGCCGGGGAAACGGGTGAAAAACTGTTTTTT. Residues: CASSLAGETGEKLFF.

The V gene is TRBV12-3 or TRBV12-4, the J gene TRBJ2-1, with TRBD1 matching 7 bases. V lost 2 bases and J lost 7; bases outside the gene matches: 2. This CDR3 has 13 residues. CDR3 sequence (DNA): TGTGCCAGCAGTTTATCGACAGGGAATGAGCAGTTCTTC. This gives the protein CASSLSTGNEQFF.

The chain's CDR3 is CASSPGSGEQYF. The CDR3 DNA follows: TGTGCCAGCAGCCCCGGGAGCGGGGAGCAGTACTTC. The chain links TRBV6-5 to TRBJ2-7, with D perhaps matching TRBD2 (6 bases). Germline V CDR1 and CDR2: MNHEY, SVGAGI. The CDR3 is 12 amino acids. V was shortened by 6 bases and J by 7 bases, with 13 bases between the two germline ends.

The CDR3 region is CASSSYQQGLYNEQFF. CDR3 sequence (DNA): TGTGCCAGCAGTTCGTACCAACAGGGGCTATACAATGAGCAGTTCTTC. The gene calls are TRBV27 and TRBJ2-1; 7 bases align to TRBD1. The germline V gene has CDR1 MNHEY and CDR2 SMNVEV (reference sequence). CDR3 length: 16 residues. V trimming: 4 bases; J trimming: 4 bases; junction bases outside the gene matches: 10.

V is TRBV3-1 (or the pseudogene TRBV3-2) and J is TRBJ2-7, with TRBD2 as a possible D gene (6 bases). CDR3 size: 14 residues. From germline, CDR1 is LGHDT and CDR2 YNNKEL (reference sequence). Trimming took 3 bases from V and 0 from J, leaving 9 bases between them. The CDR3 spells CASSQVTSSYEQYF. CDR3 DNA: TGTGCCAGCAGCCAGGTGACTAGCTCCTACGAGCAGTACTTC.

V and J are TRBV6-5 and TRBJ2-1, with D maybe TRBD2 (6 bases). The CDR3 runs 15 residues. The germline gives CDR1 MNHEY, CDR2 SVGAGI. The V end lost 8 bases, the J end lost 8 bases, and 22 bases lay between the germline ends. As DNA, the CDR3 is TGTGCCAGCGATCGAGGGACTCTCGGCTGGGATGAGCAGTTCTTC. Its translation is CASDRGTLGWDEQFF.

The chain is built from TRBV6-1 and TRBJ2-7; TRBD2 matches at 7 bases. The germline V gene has CDR1 MNHNS and CDR2 SASEGT. The CDR3 length is 18 residues. V was clipped by 2 bases and J by 1 base; unmatched bases: 14. The CDR3 protein is CASSEMGTLRRGSYEQYF. CDR3 DNA: TGTGCCAGCAGTGAAATGGGAACTCTTCGGCGGGGGTCCTACGAGCAGTACTTC.

V gene TRBV15 combines with J gene TRBJ2-1; D is perhaps TRBD2 (5 bases). Trimming took off 1 base at V and 5 bases at J, with 12 bases between the two ends. In germline, CDR1 is LNHNV, CDR2 YYDKDF (reference sequence). The CDR3 spans 15 residues. CDR3 protein: CATSRVGGGDNEQFF. In DNA, the CDR3 is TGTGCCACCAGCAGAGTCGGCGGAGGAGACAATGAGCAGTTCTTC. Using reference TRBV15 and TRBJ2-1 for the parts outside the CDR3, the full variable domain is DAMVIQNPRYQVTQFGKPVTLSCSQTLNHNVMYWYQQKSSQAPKLLFHYYDKDFNNEADTPDNFQSRRPNTSFCFLDIRSPGLGDTAMYLCATSRVGGGDNEQFFGPGTRLTVL.

The chain combines TRBV19 with TRBJ2-4; weak D call: TRBD1 (5 bases). CDR3 length equals 16 residues. CDR1 is LNHDA and CDR2 is SQIVND in the germline V gene (reference sequence). Trimming removed 9 bases at V and 1 base at J, with 19 bases between. DNA for the CDR3: TGTGCCAGCCCCCCCAGGGCAGGGATTGCCAAAAACATTCAGTACTTC. It translates to CASPPRAGIAKNIQYF.

This chain uses TRBV6-5 with TRBJ2-7, with a weak D call TRBD1 (5 bases). Trimming left V 5 bases short and J 2 bases short, with 10 bases between. The germline gives CDR1 MNHEY, CDR2 SVGAGI. The CDR3 runs 13 residues. CDR3 amino acids: CASSIRDPYEQYF. The CDR3 coding sequence is TGTGCCAGCAGTATCAGGGATCCCTACGAGCAGTACTTC.